This TCR beta chain was sequenced for a study of TIL therapy for anti-PD-1-resistant metastatic lung cancer. The wider study: Patients had a median age of approximately 56 years (range about 35-75). Study results and limitations: Many TIL product clones were absent from baseline tumor, suggesting clonal contraction.

Trimming took off 6 bases at V and 0 bases at J, with 13 bases between the two ends. This CDR3 has 15 residues. The V gene's germline CDR1 is MNHEY and CDR2 SVGAGI. Noted time point: pre-treatment sample, taken before nivolumab and TIL therapy. Tumor tissue came from excised metastases, mostly pleural nodules or supraclavicular lymph nodes. This clone was recorded once. Its antigen is currently unknown. This was the immunoSEQ v3 assay. Here immunoSEQ multiplex PCR was the method, and the copy in TCRdb shows in-frame clones only, minus some. This sample has about 7,500 clones, with 74% found just once. The material was tumor tissue, obtained at baseline. The sequence came from a person aged 25 to 85 with non-small cell lung cancer. This chain connects TRBV6-5 to TRBJ2-3, with a weak D call TRBD1 (7 bases). As DNA, the CDR3 is TGTGCCAGCAGCGGAGGGACAGCGAGCACAGATACGCAGTATTTT. Amino acid sequence: CASSGGTASTDTQYF.